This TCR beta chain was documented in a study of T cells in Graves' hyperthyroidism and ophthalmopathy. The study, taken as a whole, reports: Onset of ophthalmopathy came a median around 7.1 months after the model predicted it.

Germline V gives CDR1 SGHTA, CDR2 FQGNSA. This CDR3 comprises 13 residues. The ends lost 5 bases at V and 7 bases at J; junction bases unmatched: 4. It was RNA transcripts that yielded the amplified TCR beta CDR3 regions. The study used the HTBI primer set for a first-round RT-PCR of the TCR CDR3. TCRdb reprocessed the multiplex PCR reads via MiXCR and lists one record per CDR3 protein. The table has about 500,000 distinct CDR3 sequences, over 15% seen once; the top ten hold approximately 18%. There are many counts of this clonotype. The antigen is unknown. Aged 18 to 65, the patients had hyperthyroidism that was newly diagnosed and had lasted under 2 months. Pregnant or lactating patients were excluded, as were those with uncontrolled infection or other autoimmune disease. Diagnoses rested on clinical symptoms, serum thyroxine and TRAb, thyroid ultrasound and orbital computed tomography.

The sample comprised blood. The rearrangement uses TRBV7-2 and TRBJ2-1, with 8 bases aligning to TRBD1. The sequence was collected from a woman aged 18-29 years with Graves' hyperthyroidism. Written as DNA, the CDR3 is TGTGCCAGCAGCCGATGGACAGGGAATGAGCAGTTCTTC. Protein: CASSRWTGNEQFF.